The clone carrying this TCR beta chain was found many times. No antigen is known for it. Using RNA transcripts, the TCR beta CDR3 regions were amplified. An opening RT-PCR round employed HTBI primers and preceded a second-round multiplex PCR. TCRdb reprocessed the multiplex PCR reads via MiXCR and lists one record per CDR3 protein. The data show 900,000 to 1,200,000 distinct CDR3 sequences, with less than 45% seen just once and around 10% held by the top ten. Diagnosis relied on clinical symptoms, serum thyroxine, TRAb, thyroid ultrasound and orbital computed tomography. Germline V gene data show CDR1 as SGHTA and CDR2 as FQGNSA. J gave up 4 bases and V 1 base, and 10 bases lay outside the gene matches. The CDR3 spans 16 residues. This entry is derived from a study of Graves' ophthalmopathy and Graves' hyperthyroidism. Study information: By definition, stable hyperthyroidism involved no ophthalmopathy within 18 months of follow-up.

The study, taken as a whole, reports: Discrimination between ophthalmopathy and stable hyperthyroidism by a 13-signature model showed 85% to 90% sensitivity and less than 84% specificity. The model predicted progression of ophthalmopathy with a sensitivity of roughly 69%, and its specificity was about 76%.

The TCR was taken from an adult man with Graves' hyperthyroidism. The rearrangement joins TRBV7-2 to TRBJ2-7, with TRBD1 matching over 7 bases. Sequenced input: peripheral blood or thyroid tissue (not recorded which). In DNA form, the CDR3 reads TGTGCCAGCAGCTTAGGAGGGGGCATGGTAAAGTACGAGCAGTACTTC. This translates into CASSLGGGMVKYEQYF.